Given below is one T cell receptor beta chain in context. The protocol was immunoSEQ multiplex PCR, while the TCRdb copy is restricted to in-frame clones and leaves out a portion. Among some 3,000 clones listed, 78% were seen once. The CDR3 runs to 13 residues. V was pared by 6 bases and J by 7 bases, with 12 bases between. Germline V gene data show CDR1 as MRHNA and CDR2 as SNTAGT. The data were obtained in a study of control samples from healthy donors and cancer patients. The rearrangement uses TRBV6-4 and TRBJ2-2; tentative D call: TRBD1 (5 bases). Specimen: formalin-fixed, paraffin-embedded tissue. The receptor was isolated from a male donor with melanoma. As DNA, the CDR3 is TGTGCCAGCAGCGAACAGGAGCACGGGGAGCTGTTTTTT. This encodes CASSEQEHGELFF.